The source of this TCR beta chain is a study of blood T cells in healthy people across ages. Study-level findings and limits: Donors of long life had a larger count of naive CD4+ cells and greater diversity than aged donors.

Together with a sample-barcoded 5' primer, a J-beta primer mix was included in a second PCR lasting roughly 7 to 11 cycles. Via MiXCR, TCRdb re-called the 5' RACE reads, giving one row per CDR3 protein. This table has approximately 1.5 million distinct CDR3 sequences, roughly 32% appearing once. A word on this clonotype: Its antigen is still unknown.

Germline values: CDR1 MNHEY, CDR2 SMNVEV (reference sequence). Trimming stripped 8 bases from V and 1 base from J, with 8 bases between. The CDR3 contains 13 residues. This receptor was obtained from a young woman in good health. The sample taken for sequencing was blood. The chain carries TRBV27 and TRBJ2-2; no clear D gene. The CDR3 sequence is CASRDWNTGELFF. CDR3 in DNA: TGTGCCAGCCGAGATTGGAACACCGGGGAGCTGTTTTTT.